What follows are 24 T cell receptor beta chains derived from one specimen sequenced in a study of T cells after yellow fever vaccination. TCRdb re-derived calls from the 5' RACE reads in MiXCR, one entry per CDR3 protein. The repertoire holds a few hundred thousand distinct CDR3 sequences, with under 5% as singletons. The material sequenced was PBMCs, taken 5 days after the yellow fever booster vaccination. The receptors derive from a man in his late teens or twenties who received the YFV17D yellow fever vaccine.

This clonotype was recorded a few times. This rearrangement joins TRBV29-1 to TRBJ2-5; the D gene could be TRBD1 or TRBD2 (5 bases each). The CDR3 has 14 residues. From germline, CDR1 is SQVTM and CDR2 ANQGSEA. V lost 0 bases to trimming and J lost 4 bases, with 12 bases between them. The CDR3 DNA sequence: TGCAGCGTTGAAGATCAAGGGACGGGAGAGACCCAGTACTTC. The encoded protein is CSVEDQGTGETQYF.

By sample share, this clonotype is medium-sized (0.01 to 0.1%). This sequence joins TRBV20-1 and TRBJ2-3; 8 positions match TRBD1. V trimming: 5 bases; J trimming: 6 bases; junction bases outside the gene matches: 7. Germline V gene lookup returns CDR1 DFQATT and CDR2 SNEGSKA (reference sequence). This CDR3 has 13 residues. CDR3 nucleotide sequence: TGCAGTGCTCCCGACAGGGGACTGGATACGCAGTATTTT. It codes for CSAPDRGLDTQYF.

This clonotype was picked up many times. The V call is TRBV19, the J call TRBJ1-1; 9 bases are shared with TRBD1. After removal of 4 bases from V and 10 bases from J, the junction contained 13 bases not matched to a gene. This CDR3 spans 15 amino acids. Germline assignment: CDR1 LNHDA and CDR2 SQIVND (reference sequence). For the CDR3, the DNA is TGTGCCAGTAGTACCAGGACTGGGACAGGGTACGGAGCTTTCTTT. Encoded protein: CASSTRTGTGYGAFF.

This clonotype occurred a few times. This chain connects TRBV2 to TRBJ1-2; D remains ambiguous. V lost 7 bases and J 10 bases, leaving 22 bases between the germline ends. The CDR3 loop spans 14 amino acids. Germline V gene data show CDR1 as SNHLY and CDR2 as FYNNEI. Here the CDR3 reads CASTRTEAGDLYTF. The CDR3, as DNA: TGTGCCAGCACCCGCACTGAGGCAGGCGACCTCTACACCTTC.

Here the CDR3 DNA reads TGCGCCAGCAGCCGACTACAGGGTTCGGATTCTGGAAACACCATATATTTT. It specifies CASSRLQGSDSGNTIYF. V and J are TRBV4-1 and TRBJ1-3; weak D call: TRBD1 (6 bases). V was pared by 4 bases and J by 1 base, with 17 bases between. CDR3 size: 17 residues. CDR1 is MGHRA and CDR2 is YSYEKL in the germline V gene.

This clonotype was counted only a few times. The rearrangement joins TRBV7-2 to TRBJ1-4; D uncertain. Germline-derived CDR1 and CDR2 are SGHTA and FQGNSA. The CDR3 loop spans 15 amino acids. V was shortened by 6 bases and J by 8 bases, with 19 bases between the two germline ends. CDR3 nucleotide sequence: TGTGCCAGCAGTCGCGGTTCAGGCGGAGGGGAAAAACTGTTTTTT. Translation gives CASSRGSGGGEKLFF.

This clonotype has ten or more counts. The genes are TRBV6-5 and TRBJ2-2; tentatively, D is TRBD1 (6 bases). This CDR3 is 17 amino acids long. Trimming left V 0 bases short and J 2 bases short, with 13 bases between. The germline V gene encodes CDR1 MNHEY and CDR2 SVGAGI. For the CDR3, the DNA is TGTGCCAGCAGTTACTCCCGAGGGACAACTAACACCGGGGAGCTGTTTTTT. Amino acid sequence: CASSYSRGTTNTGELFF.

V is TRBV7-2 and J is TRBJ1-3; D call uncertain. V was pared by 4 bases and J by 0 bases, with 4 bases between. CDR3 size: 13 residues. Germline V gene lookup returns CDR1 SGHTA and CDR2 FQGNSA. Written as DNA, the CDR3 is TGTGCCAGCAGCTCAAACTCTGGAAACACCATATATTTT. Translating it yields CASSSNSGNTIYF.

This clonotype was recorded many times. This rearrangement joins TRBV5-6 to TRBJ2-3; D possibly matches TRBD1 or TRBD2 (5 bases each). CDR1 and CDR2 from the germline V gene are SGHDT and YYEEEE. Trimming removed 4 bases at V and 9 bases at J, with 15 bases between. This CDR3 is built from 13 residues. CDR3 in DNA: TGTGCCAGCAGCCCCTGGGACCCAGGCACGCAGTATTTT. This translates into CASSPWDPGTQYF. The full variable domain, its missing parts supplied by reference TRBV5-6 and TRBJ2-3, is DAGVTQSPTHLIKTRGQQVTLRCSPKSGHDTVSWYQQALGQGPQFIFQYYEEEERQRGNFPDRFSGHQFPNYSSELNVNALLLGDSALYLCASSPWDPGTQYFGPGTRLTVL.

There are many counts of this clonotype. J is TRBJ2-1 and V is TRBV7-8; TRBD2 aligns across 12 bases. The CDR3 runs to 19 residues. J was trimmed by 0 bases and V by 1 base; bases with no gene match: 7. CDR1 is SGHVS, CDR2 FQNEAQ, per germline. The CDR3 DNA is TGTGCCAGCAGCTTAGTGGCACTAGCGGGGGGCCTCTCCTACAATGAGCAGTTCTTC. This translates into CASSLVALAGGLSYNEQFF.

This clonotype came up many times. The chain is built from TRBV24-1 and TRBJ2-6, with 8 nucleotides matching TRBD1. The CDR3 extends over 14 amino acids. Germline V lookup: CDR1 KGHDR, CDR2 SFDVKD. The V and J ends lost 9 bases and 4 bases, in that order; junction bases with no gene match: 4. DNA of the CDR3: TGTGCCACCTCAGGGGGCGCAGGGGCCAACGTCCTGACTTTC. Translated, it gives CATSGGAGANVLTF.

V is TRBV24-1 and J is TRBJ2-1; a possible D gene is TRBD1 (5 bases). The germline CDR1 and CDR2 sequences are KGHDR and SFDVKD. V was pared by 3 bases and J by 9 bases, with 17 bases between. The CDR3 is 15 amino acids. CDR3 coding DNA: TGTGCCACCAGTGATCCCCTCGACAGCCGGGCTGAGCAGTTCTTC. This encodes CATSDPLDSRAEQFF.

This clonotype showed up just a few times. The chain is built from TRBV6-1 and TRBJ2-7, with TRBD2 identical over 9 bases. This CDR3 region has 15 residues. The V and J ends lost 0 bases and 5 bases, in that order; junction bases with no gene match: 5. CDR1 and CDR2 (germline): MNHNS, SASEGT. The DNA for the CDR3 is TGTGCCAGCAGTGAAGCGGGGACTAGCCTCGACGAGCAGTACTTC. Translated: CASSEAGTSLDEQYF.

This clonotype was found a few times. The rearrangement uses TRBV6-6 and TRBJ2-7, with TRBD1 as a possible D gene (5 bases). The V gene's germline CDR1 is MNHNY and CDR2 SVGAGI (reference sequence). V was pared by 3 bases and J by 7 bases, with 16 bases between. The CDR3 consists of 14 residues. Here the CDR3 DNA reads TGTGCCAGCAGTTATACTCAGGGATTGAGGGAGCAGTACTTC. It encodes CASSYTQGLREQYF.

This clonotype was seen a few times. V gene TRBV7-3 combines with J gene TRBJ1-2; weak D call: TRBD1 (5 bases). The length of the CDR3 is 15 residues. Germline CDR1 reads SGHTA; CDR2 reads FQGTGA. Trimming took 0 bases from V and 5 from J, leaving 13 bases between them. The CDR3 DNA reads as TGTGCCAGCAGCTTAACGGCGGGTAGGGGATATGGCTACACCTTC. It is translated as CASSLTAGRGYGYTF.

About this clonotype: This may come from a read error, since a much larger clone is one base off. The chain couples TRBV14 to TRBJ2-1; TRBD2 might be the D (6 bases). The CDR3 loop spans 15 amino acids. Germline V lookup: CDR1 SGHDN, CDR2 FVKESK. CDR3 protein: CASSQQAGPYYEQFF. For the CDR3, the DNA is TGTGCCAGCAGCCAACAAGCGGGCCCCTACTATGAGCAGTTCTTC.

The chain uses TRBV12-3 or TRBV12-4 and TRBJ2-3; possibly TRBD2 for D (6 bases). The length of the CDR3 is 17 residues. Trimming took off 2 bases at V and 1 base at J, with 16 bases between the two ends. The CDR3 nucleotides are TGTGCCAGCAGTTTACGGGGGACCCAAGGGCGCACAGATACGCAGTATTTT. Translated, it gives CASSLRGTQGRTDTQYF.

This clonotype came up a few times. This chain joins TRBV19 and TRBJ2-7, with D possibly being TRBD2 (6 bases). Trimming removed 5 bases at V and 6 bases at J, with 11 bases between. The germline V gene encodes CDR1 LNHDA and CDR2 SQIVND (reference sequence). There are 12 residues in the CDR3. The chain's CDR3 is CASSVRSGEQYF. Here the CDR3 DNA reads TGTGCCAGTAGTGTGCGTAGCGGCGAGCAGTACTTC.

This clonotype was detected only a few times. This chain links TRBV4-2 with TRBJ2-5, with 7 bases lining up with TRBD2. Germline CDR1 reads LGHNA; CDR2 reads YNFKEQ. V trimming: 2 bases; J trimming: 3 bases; junction bases outside the gene matches: 18. The CDR3 is 19 residues long. CDR3 nucleotides: TGTGCCAGCAGCCAATATTTCCGGAGCCAGTTTGCGGGGGAAGAGACCCAGTACTTC. It translates to CASSQYFRSQFAGEETQYF.

There are many counts of this clonotype. The rearrangement joins TRBV7-9 to TRBJ1-4; D possibly corresponds to TRBD1 (5 bases). Germline V CDR1 and CDR2: SEHNR, FQNEAQ (reference sequence). Trimming shortened V by 2 bases and J by 8 bases, and 12 bases separated the two germline ends. The CDR3 length is 14 residues. CDR3 amino acids: CASSLQGTWEKLFF. The CDR3 region has the DNA TGTGCCAGCAGCTTACAGGGCACTTGGGAAAAACTGTTTTTT.

The J gene is TRBJ2-7, the V gene TRBV28, with D uncertain. Germline CDR1 reads MDHEN; CDR2 reads SYDVKM. V lost 7 bases, J lost 1 base, and 17 bases lay in between. The length of the CDR3 is 15 residues. CDR3 amino acids: CASTPLGSSSYEQYV. Written as DNA, the CDR3 is TGTGCCAGCACCCCACTGGGCAGTTCTTCCTACGAGCAGTACGTC.

This clonotype was seen a handful of times. The rearrangement links TRBV5-1 to TRBJ1-1; TRBD1 agrees at 8 bases. Trimming removed 4 bases from V and 4 bases from J; junction bases left unmatched: 9. This CDR3 contains 15 residues. Germline CDR1 SGHRS, CDR2 YFSETQ. For the CDR3, the DNA is TGCGCCAGCAGCGCAGGGACAGGACTTGGCACTGAAGCTTTCTTT. It encodes CASSAGTGLGTEAFF.

This clonotype was seen a handful of times. The chain couples TRBV6-5 to TRBJ1-1, with D possibly matching TRBD1 (6 bases). This CDR3 has 14 residues. Germline lookup yields CDR1 MNHEY and CDR2 SVGAGI. The V gene lost 6 bases and the J gene lost 10 bases, with 21 bases spanning the gap. The CDR3 here is CASSPEGDGAGAFF. CDR3 bases: TGTGCCAGCAGCCCCGAGGGGGATGGGGCTGGAGCTTTCTTT.

The rearrangement uses TRBV5-1 and TRBJ2-1; TRBD2 is a possible D gene (5 bases). The CDR3 covers 15 residues. Per the germline V gene, CDR1 is SGHRS and CDR2 is YFSETQ. Trimming removed 4 bases at V and 9 bases at J, with 20 bases between. DNA for the CDR3: TGCGCCAGCAGCCCAGGTAGGGTGGGAGTGGTTGAGCAGTTCTTC. This encodes CASSPGRVGVVEQFF.